One and the same sample provided the 23 T cell receptor beta chains below, sequenced in a study of Graves' ophthalmopathy and Graves' hyperthyroidism. The sequenced template was RNA, covering the TCR beta CDR3 region. In the first round, RT-PCR was carried out with HTBI primers, and a multiplex PCR formed the second round. TCRdb called the multiplex PCR reads again in MiXCR, with one record for every CDR3 protein. This sample has 350,000 to 450,000 distinct CDR3 sequences; around 16% occur once, and the top ten carry around 1.5%. Sample: peripheral blood. These receptor sequences come from a woman aged 18 to 35 with Graves' ophthalmopathy.

This clonotype was found many times. The chain is built from TRBV11-2 and TRBJ2-2; 11 bases are a match to TRBD1. V lost 1 base and J lost 2; bases outside the gene matches: 3. CDR3 size: 17 residues. CDR1 is SGHAT, CDR2 FQNNGV, per germline. The DNA of the CDR3 is TGTGCCAGCAGCTTAGGGACAGGGGGCTATAACACCGGGGAGCTGTTTTTT. Translating gives CASSLGTGGYNTGELFF.

This clonotype was recorded at least ten times. This chain joins TRBV30 and TRBJ1-5; TRBD1 might be the D (5 bases). The V gene lost 3 bases and the J gene lost 4 bases, with 13 bases spanning the gap. CDR3 length equals 14 residues. CDR1 and CDR2 (germline): GTSNPN, SVGIG (reference sequence). This chain's CDR3 is CAWSHPGGNQPQHF. As DNA, the CDR3 is TGTGCCTGGAGCCATCCCGGGGGGAATCAGCCCCAGCATTTT.

There are many counts of this clonotype. The chain uses TRBV6-1 and TRBJ1-1; TRBD1 is a possible D gene (5 bases). The germline gives CDR1 MNHNS, CDR2 SASEGT. This CDR3 has 13 residues. Trimming cost V 8 bases and J 2 bases, with 12 bases left between them. Here the CDR3 DNA reads TGTGCCAGCGGGCTAGGGGCTAACACTGAAGCTTTCTTT. Amino acid sequence: CASGLGANTEAFF.

This clonotype was observed a handful of times. The chain uses TRBV30 and TRBJ2-7; D is undetermined. V shed 3 bases and J shed 3 bases, with 9 bases lying between them. CDR1 is GTSNPN and CDR2 is SVGIG in the germline V gene (reference sequence). The CDR3 runs to 12 residues. CDR3 protein: CAWSVQGYEQYF. CDR3 nucleotide sequence: TGTGCCTGGAGCGTACAAGGCTACGAGCAGTACTTC.

This clonotype has a count of ten or more. The genes are TRBV28 and TRBJ2-2, with D uncertain. Germline V gives CDR1 MDHEN, CDR2 SYDVKM. V lost 6 bases and J lost 0, with 14 bases in between. The CDR3 runs to 16 residues. For the CDR3, the DNA is TGTGCCAGCAGGTACCTCCTCTCCGCGAACACCGGGGAGCTGTTTTTT. Residues: CASRYLLSANTGELFF. Filled out from reference TRBV28 and TRBJ2-2, the complete variable domain reads DVKVTQSSRYLVKRTGEKVFLECVQDMDHENMFWYRQDPGLGLRLIYFSYDVKMKEKGDIPEGYSVSREKKERFSLILESASTNQTSMYLCASRYLLSANTGELFFGEGSRLTVL.

CDR3 loop: CASSLTQGAYEQYF. CDR3 nucleotides: TGTGCCAGCAGCTTAACTCAGGGGGCCTACGAGCAGTACTTC. V and J are TRBV7-2 and TRBJ2-7; 7 bases line up with TRBD1. Per germline, CDR1 SGHTA and CDR2 FQGNSA. CDR3 length equals 14 residues. J lost 2 bases, V lost 2 bases, and 3 bases had no gene match.

The sample holds a few counts of this clonotype. The chain recombines TRBV19 with TRBJ1-1; D is uncertain. Looked up from germline, CDR1 is LNHDA and CDR2 is SQIVND (reference sequence). The CDR3 length is 13 residues. The V end lost 2 bases, the J end lost 1 base, and 5 bases lay between the germline ends. As DNA, the CDR3 is TGTGCCAGTAGTATAAGGTGGAACACTGAAGCTTTCTTT. This gives the protein CASSIRWNTEAFF. Drawing the rest from reference TRBV19 and TRBJ1-1, the complete variable domain is DGGITQSPKYLFRKEGQNVTLSCEQNLNHDAMYWYRQDPGQGLRLIYYSQIVNDFQKGDIAEGYSVSREKKESFPLTVTSAQKNPTAFYLCASSIRWNTEAFFGQGTRLTVV.

This clonotype was picked up many times. The rearrangement links TRBV5-1 to TRBJ1-6; possibly TRBD1 for D (6 bases). CDR1 is SGHRS, CDR2 YFSETQ, per germline. Trimming removed 4 bases at V and 12 bases at J, with 14 bases between. The CDR3 runs 13 residues. The DNA for the CDR3 is TGCGCCAGCAGCGCACAGGACAGCCGACCCCTCCACTTT. Translating gives CASSAQDSRPLHF.

This clonotype occurred many times. The rearrangement uses TRBV6-5 and TRBJ1-2, with D possibly matching TRBD1 (5 bases). From germline, CDR1 is MNHEY and CDR2 SVGAGI. The germline V and J ends were trimmed by 0 bases and 4 bases, with 12 bases remaining between them. The CDR3 is 15 residues long. The CDR3 sequence is CASSYSPGLFYGYTF. The CDR3 DNA follows: TGTGCCAGCAGTTACTCTCCGGGACTTTTCTATGGCTACACCTTC.

In this sample, this clonotype turned up many times. V usage is TRBV27 and J usage is TRBJ2-6, with TRBD1 matching 8 bases. This CDR3 is built from 16 residues. V shed 7 bases, J shed 3 bases, and the junction held 8 bases outside the gene matches. Germline V lookup: CDR1 MNHEY, CDR2 SMNVEV (reference sequence). The CDR3 DNA is TGTGCCAGCACCCCCCGGGGGACAGGTGGGGCCAACGTCCTGACTTTC. Translating it yields CASTPRGTGGANVLTF.

This clonotype showed up many times. This sequence joins TRBV16 and TRBJ1-5, with D possibly TRBD1 on 6 matching bases. The V and J ends lost 6 bases and 2 bases respectively, with 17 bases between them. Germline V gene sequence: CDR1 KGHSY, CDR2 FQNENV. The CDR3 is made up of 16 amino acids. CDR3 amino acids: CASSHTQGTGNQPQHF. DNA of the CDR3: TGTGCCAGCAGTCACACTCAGGGGACGGGCAATCAGCCCCAGCATTTT.

The sample holds many counts of this clonotype. The chain joins TRBV28 to TRBJ2-5, with TRBD2 as a possible D gene (5 bases). The V end lost 6 bases, the J end lost 1 base, and 15 bases lay between the germline ends. CDR1 MDHEN and CDR2 SYDVKM come from the germline V gene. This CDR3 spans 15 amino acids. For the CDR3, the DNA is TGTGCCAGCAGCACCCCCTTTGCGGGCCAAGAGACCCAGTACTTC. Translation gives CASSTPFAGQETQYF. Full variable domain (remainder filled in from reference TRBV28 and TRBJ2-5): DVKVTQSSRYLVKRTGEKVFLECVQDMDHENMFWYRQDPGLGLRLIYFSYDVKMKEKGDIPEGYSVSREKKERFSLILESASTNQTSMYLCASSTPFAGQETQYFGPGTRLLVL.

This clonotype was seen ten or more times. This chain uses TRBV6-2 or TRBV6-3 with TRBJ2-7; D is uncertain. There are 11 residues in the CDR3. V was cut by 6 bases and J by 6 bases, with 9 bases left in between. The germline CDR1 and CDR2 sequences are MNHEY and SVGEGT. The CDR3 is CASSITSEQYF. The CDR3 coding sequence is TGTGCCAGCAGCATAACGAGCGAGCAGTACTTC.

This clonotype occurred many times. The J gene is TRBJ1-5, the V gene TRBV11-2; possibly TRBD1 for D (6 bases). CDR3 length equals 16 residues. The V end was cut by 1 base, the J end by 5 bases, with 15 bases between. CDR1 is SGHAT, CDR2 FQNNGV, per germline. The CDR3: CASSLGARGRDQPQHF. CDR3 in DNA: TGTGCCAGCAGCTTAGGGGCCAGGGGAAGGGATCAGCCCCAGCATTTT.

This clonotype was counted between two and nine times. The V call is TRBV4-1, the J call TRBJ2-7; 7 bases line up with TRBD2. The CDR3 extends over 14 amino acids. V lost 3 bases and J lost 6; bases outside the gene matches: 8. Germline V gene sequence: CDR1 MGHRA, CDR2 YSYEKL. The CDR3 here is CASSHGLGEVEQYF. In nucleotides, the CDR3 is TGCGCCAGCAGCCACGGACTAGGCGAAGTCGAGCAGTACTTC.

This clonotype was detected many times. The CDR3 coding sequence is TGTGCCAGCAGAGTAGACGTGTTGAACACTGAAGCTTTCTTT. Translation gives CASRVDVLNTEAFF. The genes are TRBV6-1 and TRBJ1-1; no clear D gene. Looked up from germline, CDR1 is MNHNS and CDR2 is SASEGT. This CDR3 contains 14 residues. Deletions cut 6 bases from V and 0 bases from J, with 11 bases between.

This clonotype was picked up many times. This sequence joins TRBV28 and TRBJ2-4, with 8 bases lining up with TRBD1. The trim removed 3 bases at V and 0 bases at J, leaving 4 bases unmatched. This CDR3 has 16 residues. Germline V gene lookup returns CDR1 MDHEN and CDR2 SYDVKM. CDR3 coding DNA: TGTGCCAGCAGTTTGGTAGACAGGGGAGCCAAAAACATTCAGTACTTC. Its protein product is CASSLVDRGAKNIQYF.

The sample holds a few counts of this clonotype. The V gene is TRBV7-6, the J gene TRBJ1-6; TRBD1 might be the D (5 bases). V lost 0 bases, J lost 0 bases, and 6 bases lay in between. CDR1 is SGHVS and CDR2 is FNYEAQ in the germline V gene. CDR3 length: 16 residues. CDR3 sequence: CASSLAGGSYNSPLHF. For the CDR3, the DNA is TGTGCCAGCAGCTTAGCGGGGGGCTCCTATAATTCACCCCTCCACTTT.

This clonotype was seen ten or more times. V is TRBV6-5 and J is TRBJ1-1, with TRBD1 as a possible D gene (6 bases). This CDR3 region has 14 residues. V lost 5 bases and J lost 1, with 11 bases in between. Germline-derived CDR1 and CDR2 are MNHEY and SVGAGI. This chain's CDR3 is CASSLDRRNTEAFF. The CDR3 DNA is TGTGCCAGCAGTCTTGACAGGAGGAACACTGAAGCTTTCTTT.

There are many counts of this clonotype. The rearrangement joins TRBV6-1 to TRBJ1-5; D may be TRBD1 (5 bases). Trimming took 6 bases from V and 7 from J, leaving 19 bases between them. The CDR3 is 15 residues long. Germline V gene lookup returns CDR1 MNHNS and CDR2 SASEGT. The CDR3 region has the DNA TGTGCCAGCAGCTCAGACTTCAGGGCGGACCAGCCCCAGCATTTT. Amino acids: CASSSDFRADQPQHF.

The chain has TRBV19 and TRBJ1-2; D call uncertain. V shed 4 bases and J shed 7 bases, with 19 bases lying between them. This CDR3 has 15 amino acids. Per germline, CDR1 LNHDA and CDR2 SQIVND (reference sequence). The CDR3 DNA reads as TGTGCCAGTAGTAACGGTGCGCCTACCCCGGGTGGCTACACCTTC. Amino acid sequence: CASSNGAPTPGGYTF.

J is TRBJ2-1 and V is TRBV7-8, with a tentative D call TRBD2 (7 bases). V was shortened by 7 bases and J by 6 bases, with 13 bases between the two germline ends. Germline CDR1 SGHVS, CDR2 FQNEAQ. The CDR3 is 13 residues long. CDR3 sequence: CASMRGGSNEQFF. DNA for the CDR3: TGTGCCAGCATGAGGGGGGGCAGCAATGAGCAGTTCTTC.

This clonotype was detected many times. The CDR3 DNA reads as TGCAGCGCCGGGTGGGGCGGAGGGGCGAACACCGGGGAGCTGTTTTTT. Translating it yields CSAGWGGGANTGELFF. The chain employs TRBV29-1 and TRBJ2-2; a weak D match, TRBD2 (6 bases). The CDR3 has 16 residues. The V end lost 7 bases, the J end lost 0 bases, and 18 bases lay between the germline ends. Germline V gene data show CDR1 as SQVTM and CDR2 as ANQGSEA.